A selection of T cell receptor beta chains follows, all from one sample in a study of PD-L1 blockade in urothelial cancer. Here immunoSEQ multiplex PCR was the method, and the copy in TCRdb shows in-frame clones only, minus some. The repertoire consists of more than 30,000 clones, with around 89% occurring once and the leading ten covering 1.5% to 2.5%. The starting material was PBMCs, obtained around atezolizumab (anti-PD-L1) treatment. The source is a man in his 60s with urothelial cancer. Both conserved end residues are part of each CDR3. The order of the fields is V gene, J gene, D gene, clone size, CDR3 protein, CDR3 DNA. The D gene is left open where the match is weak. Clone sizes are given selectively: once, few, many, or a class where the clone is expanded.

V: TRBV5-5
J: TRBJ2-7
D: .
size: .
CDR3: CASSLTYPPVEQYF
DNA: TGTGCCAGCAGTTTAACCTACCCGCCGGTCGAGCAGTACTTC

V: TRBV30
J: TRBJ1-4
D: .
size: .
CDR3: CAWQGTTREKLFF
DNA: TGTGCCTGGCAGGGGACTACTAGAGAAAAACTGTTTTTT

V: TRBV5-1
J: TRBJ1-4
D: TRBD1
size: .
CDR3: CASSSGQGEKLFF
DNA: TGCGCCAGCAGCTCGGGACAGGGGGAAAAACTGTTTTTT

V: TRBV11-1
J: TRBJ2-1
D: TRBD2
size: .
CDR3: CASSSPGGQGGYEQFF
DNA: TGTGCCAGCAGCTCGCCAGGAGGGCAGGGAGGGTATGAGCAGTTCTTC

V: TRBV28
J: TRBJ1-5
D: TRBD1
size: .
CDR3: CASTSPGTGFNQPQHF
DNA: TGTGCCAGCACAAGCCCTGGGACAGGTTTCAATCAGCCCCAGCATTTT

V: TRBV6-1
J: TRBJ2-7
D: TRBD1
size: .
CDR3: CASSASSGQIYEQYF
DNA: TGTGCCAGCAGTGCTTCATCGGGACAGATATACGAGCAGTACTTC

V: TRBV13
J: TRBJ1-3
D: .
size: .
CDR3: CASSPAANSGNTIYF
DNA: TGTGCCAGCAGCCCCGCGGCTAACTCTGGAAACACCATATATTTT

V: TRBV6-5
J: TRBJ2-2
D: TRBD2
size: .
CDR3: CASSRTRRTGELFF
DNA: TGTGCCAGCAGTAGGACTAGGCGGACCGGGGAGCTGTTTTTT

V: TRBV5-4
J: TRBJ2-3
D: TRBD2
size: .
CDR3: CASSPRTSGGMGTDTQYF
DNA: TGTGCCAGCAGCCCGAGGACTAGCGGGGGGATGGGCACAGATACGCAGTATTTT

V: TRBV5-1
J: TRBJ2-3
D: TRBD2
size: .
CDR3: CASSSRLAGAGDTQYF
DNA: TGCGCCAGCAGCTCTCGACTAGCGGGGGCGGGGGATACGCAGTATTTT

V: TRBV19
J: TRBJ2-7
D: TRBD1
size: once
CDR3: CASSQQGSEQYF
DNA: TGTGCCAGTAGCCAACAGGGGTCAGAGCAGTACTTC

V: TRBV27
J: TRBJ2-1
D: TRBD1
size: .
CDR3: CASKPRDRIGNEQFF
DNA: TGTGCCAGCAAGCCCCGGGACAGGATAGGCAATGAGCAGTTCTTC

V: TRBV6-4
J: TRBJ1-6
D: .
size: .
CDR3: CASSVYRDNSPLHF
DNA: TGTGCCAGCAGTGTATACAGAGATAATTCACCCCTCCACTTT

V: TRBV14
J: TRBJ1-2
D: .
size: .
CDR3: CASSQDRNSAYGYTF
DNA: TGTGCCAGCAGCCAAGATAGGAACAGTGCTTATGGCTACACCTTC

V: TRBV9
J: TRBJ2-2
D: TRBD2
size: .
CDR3: CASQRENTGELFF
DNA: TGTGCCAGCCAGCGGGAGAACACCGGGGAGCTGTTTTTT

V: TRBV4-1
J: TRBJ1-1
D: .
size: .
CDR3: CASSQESQTGNTEAFF
DNA: TGCGCCAGCAGCCAAGAAAGCCAGACTGGGAACACTGAAGCTTTCTTT

V: TRBV6-1
J: TRBJ2-3
D: .
size: .
CDR3: CAGRQEGTDTQYF
DNA: TGTGCCGGCCGGCAGGAAGGCACAGATACGCAGTATTTT

V: TRBV29-1
J: TRBJ1-4
D: TRBD1
size: .
CDR3: CSVRQGAGEKLFF
DNA: TGCAGCGTTAGACAGGGGGCGGGCGAAAAACTGTTTTTT

V: TRBV2
J: TRBJ1-1
D: .
size: .
CDR3: CASKDRYVEAFF
DNA: TGTGCCAGCAAGGACAGATACGTTGAAGCTTTCTTT

V: TRBV19
J: TRBJ1-1
D: .
size: .
CDR3: CASSMVQETEAFF
DNA: TGTGCCAGTAGTATGGTTCAGGAAACTGAAGCTTTCTTT